What follows describes a single T cell receptor beta chain. Its specificity is not known. This record comes from a study of brain T cells in children with intractable seizures. Study-wide points: Absence of clones before surgery may stem from lower sequencing depth.

Clones were sequenced by immunoSEQ multiplex PCR, and TCRdb holds only the in-frame ones, with some missing. The sample consists of about 76,000 clones, roughly 91% of them appearing once. The length of the CDR3 is 15 residues. V lost 4 bases to trimming and J lost 10 bases; unmatched junction nucleotides: 5. Germline V gene lookup returns CDR1 LGHDT and CDR2 YNNKEL (reference sequence). This chain links TRBV3-1 (or the pseudogene TRBV3-2) with TRBJ2-1; 15 nucleotides match TRBD2. The clonotype was recovered from a boy under two years old with tuberous sclerosis and intractable seizures. Specimen: peripheral blood, collected at surgery. CDR3 nucleotides: TGTGCCAGCAGCCCCGGACTAGCGGGGGGGCGCGAGCAGTTCTTC. It yields the protein CASSPGLAGGREQFF.